Sequencing of this TCR beta chain was carried out in a study of tumor-infiltrating lymphocytes in primary liver carcinoma. Across the study: Patients were both men and women, whose ages ran from 30 to 69 years. Lesions, classed as T1-T3 N0M0, spanned about 4 to 10 cm across.

Joint extraction of RNA and DNA used about 17-30 mg of bulk tissue that was unsorted. Making TCR beta cDNA involved 400 to 600 ng total RNA and a constant-region primer. Three nested multiplex PCR rounds, a slightly modified ARM-PCR, produced the libraries for TCR beta. The first two PCR rounds used TRBV1-TRBV30 forward primers with a C-beta reverse primer, roughly 10 cycles each. TCRdb passed the multiplex PCR reads through MiXCR, listing each CDR3 protein once. The table lists around 99,000 distinct CDR3 sequences, 55% to 75% of them singletons. Worth noting for this clonotype: As yet, its antigen is unknown.

CDR1 is SQVTM, CDR2 ANQGSEA, per germline. This CDR3 comprises 11 residues. Findings and limits, study-wide: Less overlap was seen in tumor-adjacent and tumor-blood pairs than in tumor region pairs.

The source of this sequence is a man aged 40-49 years with primary liver carcinoma and hepatitis B virus infection. The chain couples TRBV29-1 to TRBJ1-2; D possibly corresponds to TRBD1 (5 bases). The sequenced material came from tumor-adjacent normal liver tissue. The CDR3 reads CIFGTTYGYTF. In DNA, the CDR3 is TGCATCTTTGGGACTACCTATGGCTACACCTTC.